This TCR beta chain was observed in a study of cytomegalovirus exposure and HLA in healthy donors. Study-wide context: Within an early data release were around 87 million unique TCRs drawn from HLA-typed donors. Study-wide results and limits: Sequence variants that were highly shared formed a cluster that was likely a sequencing artifact. 16,951 TCR beta sequences were associated with HLA alleles at 0.05 false discovery rate in a later analysis.

As regards this clone: What it binds is unknown.

The PCR employed 60 Vbeta primers together with 13 Jbeta primers. Under the authors' procedure: In a later analysis, the count reached some 88 million unique TCR beta chains, with 9 million to 11 million shared. Method: immunoSEQ multiplex PCR; TCRdb's copy keeps in-frame clones and lacks some. That table furnishes V, J and clone size, whereas the DNA furnished D and trimming. The sample carries some 190,000 clones, roughly four fifths recorded once. In germline, CDR1 is SGDLS, CDR2 YYNGEE. The CDR3 loop spans 16 amino acids. V dropped 2 bases and J dropped 4; count of bases not matched to a gene: 8. The clonotype originates from a man younger than 35 in good health and CMV-seronegative. Sequencing used PBMCs. The chain employs TRBV9 and TRBJ1-3; TRBD1 aligns across 8 bases. The CDR3 here is CASSVMAGGLGNTIYF. Written as DNA, the CDR3 is TGTGCCAGCAGCGTGATGGCAGGGGGCCTCGGAAACACCATATATTTT.